This is a list of T cell receptor beta chains from one sample in a study of control samples from healthy donors and cancer patients. The method was immunoSEQ multiplex PCR; TCRdb's version includes in-frame clones alone and lacks a portion of them. The sample carries approximately 100,000 clones, more than 75% recorded once. The sample consisted of blood. The receptor set was obtained from a young man in good health. The CDR3 runs from the conserved cysteine through the conserved F or W. The order of the fields is clone size, D gene, V gene, J gene, CDR3 protein, CDR3 DNA. D genes are given only for firm matches. Clone size is not always given. Where it is, it says once, few, many or a class for expanded clones.

>NA|NA|TRBV12-5|TRBJ1-1
CASEWGNTEAFF
TGTGCTAGTGAATGGGGGAACACTGAAGCTTTCTTT
>once|TRBD2|TRBV29-1|TRBJ2-3
CSVDRLAGDTDTQYF
TGCAGCGTTGATAGGTTAGCGGGGGACACAGATACGCAGTATTTT
>NA|TRBD1|TRBV29-1|TRBJ1-1
CSVATGRNTEAFF
TGCAGCGTGGCGACAGGGAGGAACACTGAAGCTTTCTTT
>NA|TRBD2|TRBV11-2|TRBJ2-3
CASSYSGGRGTQYF
TGTGCCAGCAGTTATAGCGGGGGGAGGGGTACGCAGTATTTT
>NA|TRBD1|TRBV2|TRBJ1-3
CASIWTGGSGNTIYF
TGTGCCAGCATTTGGACAGGGGGCTCTGGAAACACCATATATTTT
>NA|NA|TRBV29-1|TRBJ1-1
CSAWGAGDTEAFF
TGCAGCGCGTGGGGAGCAGGGGACACTGAAGCTTTCTTT
>NA|NA|TRBV6-1|TRBJ2-3
CASSEAVYTQYF
TGTGCCAGCAGTGAAGCTGTATATACGCAGTATTTT
>NA|NA|TRBV9|TRBJ1-2
CASSPSDPNYGYTF
TGTGCCAGCAGCCCCTCGGACCCCAACTATGGCTACACCTTC
>once|TRBD1|TRBV5-1|TRBJ2-5
CASSRTGGPQETQYF
TGCGCCAGCAGCCGGACAGGGGGCCCCCAAGAGACCCAGTACTTC
>NA|NA|TRBV30|TRBJ2-6
CALMRASGANVLTF
TGTGCCTTAATGCGGGCATCTGGGGCCAACGTCCTGACTTTC
>NA|NA|TRBV3-1/TRBV3-2|TRBJ1-3
CASSQDRRSGNTIYF
TGTGCCAGCAGCCAAGACAGGCGGAGTGGAAACACCATATATTTT
>NA|TRBD1|TRBV7-9|TRBJ2-3
CASNSWGTAKNTDTQYF
TGTGCCAGCAATTCCTGGGGGACAGCTAAGAACACAGATACGCAGTATTTT
>NA|NA|TRBV27|TRBJ1-5
CASSLIGNQPQHF
TGTGCCAGCAGTTTAATTGGCAATCAGCCCCAGCATTTT
>NA|NA|TRBV7-2|TRBJ2-1
CASSLARANEQFF
TGTGCCAGCAGCTTAGCCAGGGCCAATGAGCAGTTCTTC
>NA|NA|TRBV7-9|TRBJ2-3
CASSPGTSTDTQYF
TGTGCCAGCAGCCCCGGGACTAGCACAGATACGCAGTATTTT
>NA|NA|TRBV4-1|TRBJ2-2
CASSQEIPTPGELFF
TGCGCCAGCAGCCAAGAAATCCCTACCCCCGGGGAGCTGTTTTTT
>NA|NA|TRBV6-5|TRBJ1-1
CASSYWGATEAFF
TGTGCCAGCAGTTATTGGGGGGCCACTGAAGCTTTCTTT
>NA|NA|TRBV9|TRBJ2-2
CASSVGSIDTGELFF
TGTGCCAGCAGCGTAGGATCTATCGACACCGGGGAGCTGTTTTTT
>NA|NA|TRBV6-5|TRBJ1-2
CASSSVGRGGYGYTF
TGTGCCAGCAGCTCCGTTGGGCGGGGCGGGTATGGCTACACCTTC
>few|NA|TRBV25-1|TRBJ1-1
CASSETRFDEAFF
TGTGCCAGCAGTGAAACCAGGTTCGATGAAGCTTTCTTT
>NA|NA|TRBV11-2|TRBJ2-1
CASTLGGSDNEQFF
TGTGCCAGCACCCTAGGGGGATCGGACAATGAGCAGTTCTTC
>NA|NA|TRBV9|TRBJ2-3
CASSVWGAGADTQYF
TGTGCCAGCAGCGTATGGGGGGCCGGGGCAGATACGCAGTATTTT
>NA|NA|TRBV29-1|TRBJ2-1
CSVEDRWGLGNEQFF
TGCAGCGTTGAAGATCGTTGGGGGCTAGGCAATGAGCAGTTCTTC
>NA|TRBD1|TRBV6-5|TRBJ2-1
CASRDTGGREQFF
TGTGCCAGCAGGGATACAGGGGGGAGGGAGCAGTTCTTC
>NA|TRBD1|TRBV18|TRBJ2-4
CASSPGQGTGNIQYF
TGTGCCAGCTCACCTGGACAGGGGACGGGAAACATTCAGTACTTC
>NA|TRBD2|TRBV25-1|TRBJ2-1
CASSLAGDNEQFF
TGTGCCAGCAGCCTAGCGGGGGACAATGAGCAGTTCTTC
>NA|NA|TRBV25-1|TRBJ2-5
CASSAGRGKGQETQYF
TGTGCCAGCAGTGCAGGGCGGGGTAAGGGGCAAGAGACCCAGTACTTC
>medium-sized|TRBD2|TRBV4-2|TRBJ2-5
CASSQDASGGALLETQYF
TGTGCCAGCAGCCAAGATGCTAGCGGGGGGGCCCTATTAGAGACCCAGTACTTC
>once|NA|TRBV9|TRBJ1-6
CASSPADNSPLHF
TGTGCCAGCAGCCCGGCGGATAATTCACCCCTCCACTTT
>NA|TRBD1|TRBV28|TRBJ1-5
CASSFEQGAHQPQHF
TGTGCCAGCAGTTTTGAACAGGGGGCGCATCAGCCCCAGCATTTT
>NA|NA|TRBV4-1|TRBJ2-1
CATGRGNEQFF
TGCGCCACAGGGCGGGGCAATGAGCAGTTCTTC